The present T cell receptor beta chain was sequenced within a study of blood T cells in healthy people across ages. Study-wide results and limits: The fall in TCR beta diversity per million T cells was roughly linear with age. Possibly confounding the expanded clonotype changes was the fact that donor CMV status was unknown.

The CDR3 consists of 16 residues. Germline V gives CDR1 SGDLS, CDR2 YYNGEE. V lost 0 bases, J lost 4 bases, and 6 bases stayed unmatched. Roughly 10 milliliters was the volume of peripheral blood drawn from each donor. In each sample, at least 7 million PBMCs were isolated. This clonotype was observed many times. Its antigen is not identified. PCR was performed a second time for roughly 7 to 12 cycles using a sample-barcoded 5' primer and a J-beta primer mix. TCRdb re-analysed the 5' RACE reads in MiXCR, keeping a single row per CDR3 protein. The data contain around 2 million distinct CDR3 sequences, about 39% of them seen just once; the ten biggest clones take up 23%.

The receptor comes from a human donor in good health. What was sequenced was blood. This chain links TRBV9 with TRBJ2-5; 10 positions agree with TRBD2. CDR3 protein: CASSVDSGGVSETQYF. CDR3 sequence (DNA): TGTGCCAGCAGCGTAGACAGCGGGGGGGTTTCAGAGACCCAGTACTTC.